These 18 T cell receptor beta chains were sequenced from one sample in a study of CD8 T cells in Susac syndrome. Reverse transcription of roughly 0.5 to 1 ug RNA was carried out with random hexamers. TCRdb reprocessed the immunoSEQ multiplex PCR reads with MiXCR, giving one entry per CDR3 protein. The sample has approximately 230,000 distinct CDR3 sequences; 93% are singletons. The material sequenced was CD4+ T cells from PBMCs. The receptors originated from a human donor with multiple sclerosis.

The V call is TRBV29-1, the J call TRBJ2-4, with 7 positions matching TRBD2. CDR1 SQVTM and CDR2 ANQGSEA come from the germline V gene. This CDR3 comprises 13 residues. Trimming at V came to 7 bases and at J to 3 bases, leaving 6 bases not matched to a gene. The CDR3 sequence: CSARTGGKNIQYF. The DNA of the CDR3 is TGCAGCGCTAGAACGGGGGGCAAAAACATTCAGTACTTC.

The chain employs TRBV29-1 and TRBJ1-1, with a possible D match to TRBD1 (5 bases). Germline V CDR1 and CDR2: SQVTM, ANQGSEA. V was pared by 0 bases and J by 4 bases, with 12 bases between. The CDR3 totals 14 residues. In nucleotides, the CDR3 is TGCAGCGTTGAAGAGGCCCCCGGGGCCACTGAAGCTTTCTTT. This translates into CSVEEAPGATEAFF. Together with reference TRBV29-1 and TRBJ1-1, the CDR3 gives the full variable domain: SAVISQKPSRDICQRGTSLTIQCQVDSQVTMMFWYRQQPGQSLTLIATANQGSEATYESGFVIDKFPISRPNLTFSTLTVSNMSPEDSSIYLCSVEEAPGATEAFFGQGTRLTVV.

The gene calls are TRBV7-2 and TRBJ1-2; D may be TRBD1 (5 bases). V shed 7 bases and J shed 2 bases, with 23 bases lying between them. The CDR3 runs to 17 residues. Looked up from germline, CDR1 is SGHTA and CDR2 is FQGNSA. The CDR3 spells CASMGWDATGGNYGYTF. The DNA for the CDR3 is TGTGCCAGCATGGGTTGGGACGCAACAGGCGGGAACTATGGCTACACCTTC.

J is TRBJ1-5 and V is TRBV20-1; D might be TRBD1 (6 bases). This CDR3 contains 15 residues. Germline values: CDR1 DFQATT, CDR2 SNEGSKA (reference sequence). Trimming stripped 3 bases from V and 3 bases from J, with 15 bases between. CDR3: CSASFSGGPNQPQHF. The CDR3 coding sequence is TGCAGTGCTAGTTTCTCGGGGGGCCCCAATCAGCCCCAGCATTTT.

This rearrangement joins TRBV5-4 to TRBJ2-2; TRBD1 agrees at 9 bases. This CDR3 is built from 15 residues. Per the germline V gene, CDR1 is SGHNT and CDR2 is YYREEE (reference sequence). The V and J ends lost 2 bases and 3 bases, in that order; junction bases with no gene match: 2. The CDR3 DNA is TGTGCCAGCAGCTTTAGGACAGGGGACACCGGGGAGCTGTTTTTT. It translates to CASSFRTGDTGELFF.

The rearrangement joins TRBV5-1 to TRBJ2-5, with D possibly matching TRBD2 (7 bases). This CDR3 comprises 16 residues. CDR1 and CDR2 from the germline V gene are SGHRS and YFSETQ. Trimming removed 3 bases from V and 1 base from J, with 16 bases in between. Written as DNA, the CDR3 is TGCGCCAGCAGCTGGGGTAGCGCGGGGGCCCAAGAGACCCAGTACTTC. Its translation: CASSWGSAGAQETQYF.

The V call is TRBV28, the J call TRBJ1-5; D not certain. CDR3 length: 14 residues. The V and J ends lost 4 bases and 3 bases respectively, with 10 bases between them. The V gene's germline CDR1 is MDHEN and CDR2 SYDVKM. Here the CDR3 DNA reads TGTGCCAGCAGTTCCCGGGGTTTCAATCAGCCCCAGCATTTT. It codes for CASSSRGFNQPQHF.

This chain joins TRBV7-9 and TRBJ1-2, with D unresolved. The CDR3 runs to 16 residues. Per the germline V gene, CDR1 is SEHNR and CDR2 is FQNEAQ (reference sequence). Trimming took off 2 bases at V and 3 bases at J, with 16 bases between the two ends. The CDR3 reads CASSLWPPTIYYGYTF. The CDR3 DNA sequence: TGTGCCAGCAGCTTATGGCCCCCTACAATATACTATGGCTACACCTTC.

The CDR3 DNA reads as TGCAGTGCTAGAGATCTAAGAGGGGGAGGGAGCTCCTACGAGCAGTACGTC. This codes for CSARDLRGGGSSYEQYV. The gene calls are TRBV20-1 and TRBJ2-7; D may be TRBD2 (7 bases). This CDR3 has 17 amino acids. V was clipped by 0 bases and J by 0 bases, with 18 bases between them. Germline CDR1 and CDR2: DFQATT and SNEGSKA (reference sequence).

The rearrangement uses TRBV24-1 and TRBJ1-2, with D unclear. The V gene lost 3 bases and the J gene lost 2 bases, with 12 bases spanning the gap. Germline V gene sequence: CDR1 KGHDR, CDR2 SFDVKD. This CDR3 contains 15 residues. Written as DNA, the CDR3 is TGTGCCACCAGTGATAACCGAGGACCGAACTATGGCTACACCTTC. Protein product: CATSDNRGPNYGYTF.

J is TRBJ1-3 and V is TRBV3-1; D is uncertain. The V end lost 4 bases, the J end lost 0 bases, and 10 bases lay between the germline ends. This CDR3 contains 15 residues. The germline V gene has CDR1 LGHDT and CDR2 YNNKEL (reference sequence). The CDR3 DNA follows: TGTGCCAGCAGCCCCTACACAGACTCTGGAAACACCATATATTTT. Translation gives CASSPYTDSGNTIYF. Based on the CDR3 plus reference TRBV3-1 and TRBJ1-3, the full variable domain is DTAVSQTPKYLVTQMGNDKSIKCEQNLGHDTMYWYKQDSKKFLKIMFSYNNKELIINETVPNRFSPKSPDKAHLNLHINSLELGDSAVYFCASSPYTDSGNTIYFGEGSWLTVV.

This chain uses TRBV12-3 or TRBV12-4 with TRBJ2-2; D gene unclear. Trimming removed 5 bases at V and 4 bases at J, with 14 bases between. CDR3 length: 15 residues. The CDR3: CASSLGRASTGELFF. In DNA form, the CDR3 reads TGTGCCAGCAGTCTTGGACGAGCGTCCACCGGGGAGCTGTTTTTT.

The chain couples TRBV3-1 to TRBJ2-1; a weak D match, TRBD2 (6 bases). The CDR3 contains 12 residues. The germline CDR1 and CDR2 sequences are LGHDT and YNNKEL (reference sequence). The ends were cut back, 0 bases at V and 10 bases at J, with 7 bases in the middle. The chain's CDR3 is CASSQDGGEQFF. The CDR3 DNA reads TGTGCCAGCAGCCAAGATGGGGGGGAGCAGTTCTTC.

The genes are TRBV2 and TRBJ1-4; unclear D gene. CDR1 and CDR2 from the germline V gene are SNHLY and FYNNEI. The CDR3 length is 12 residues. Between the trimmed V and J ends, which lost 6 bases and 8 bases, there was a span of 10 bases. CDR3 sequence (DNA): TGTGCCAGCAGGGAGGACGGCGAAAAACTGTTTTTT. This encodes CASREDGEKLFF.

The J gene is TRBJ2-2, the V gene TRBV12-5, with TRBD2 identical over 13 bases. Germline-derived CDR1 and CDR2 are LGHNT and FRNRAP. V lost 6 bases and J lost 4; bases outside the gene matches: 8. CDR3 length: 17 residues. CDR3: CASGPGGTSGVTGELFF. The CDR3, as DNA: TGTGCTAGTGGCCCCGGGGGGACTAGCGGGGTCACCGGGGAGCTGTTTTTT.

The gene calls are TRBV6-2 or TRBV6-3 and TRBJ2-3; TRBD2 aligns across 7 bases. There are 14 residues in the CDR3. Germline loops: CDR1 MNHEY, CDR2 SVGEGT. The J segment lost 7 bases and the V segment lost 4 bases, leaving 8 bases of the junction unmatched. CDR3 sequence reads: CASSSSGVPHTQYF. DNA for the CDR3: TGTGCCAGCAGTTCAAGCGGGGTTCCGCATACGCAGTATTTT.

The genes are TRBV6-1 and TRBJ2-2, with D possibly being TRBD1 (6 bases). V gave up 6 bases and J gave up 2 bases, with 25 bases separating them. Germline V gene data show CDR1 as MNHNS and CDR2 as SASEGT. The length of the CDR3 is 19 residues. The DNA of the CDR3 is TGTGCCAGCAGGACCGCCTTTGGGCAGGGGCCGTCTAACACCGGGGAGCTGTTTTTT. It specifies CASRTAFGQGPSNTGELFF.

V and J are TRBV10-3 and TRBJ1-3; D remains unclear. There are 13 residues in the CDR3. The germline V gene has CDR1 ENHRY and CDR2 SYGVKD. The V and J ends lost 2 bases and 2 bases respectively, with 4 bases between them. CDR3 DNA sequence: TGTGCCATCAGTGAGGGGGCTGGAAACACCATATATTTT. Translating it yields CAISEGAGNTIYF.